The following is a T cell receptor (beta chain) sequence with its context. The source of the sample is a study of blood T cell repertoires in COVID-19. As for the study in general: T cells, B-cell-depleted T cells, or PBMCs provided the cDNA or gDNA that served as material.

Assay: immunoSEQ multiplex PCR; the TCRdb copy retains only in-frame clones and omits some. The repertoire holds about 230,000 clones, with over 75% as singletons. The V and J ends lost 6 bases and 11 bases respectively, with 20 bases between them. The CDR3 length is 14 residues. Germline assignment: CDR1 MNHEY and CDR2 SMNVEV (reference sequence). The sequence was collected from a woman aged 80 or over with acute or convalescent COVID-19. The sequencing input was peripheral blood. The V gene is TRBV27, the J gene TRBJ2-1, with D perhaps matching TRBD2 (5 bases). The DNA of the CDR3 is TGTGCCAGCAGGTCTGGCGGCCGAACGGGGAAGCAGTTCTTC. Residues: CASRSGGRTGKQFF.